The 7 T cell receptor beta chains listed next were all sequenced from one sample in a study of OX40 agonist ivuxolimab in advanced cancers. Assay used: immunoSEQ multiplex PCR; TCRdb lists only in-frame clones, some missing. This table has 100,000 to 150,000 clones, just over 90% appearing once. The specimen was CD4+ or CD8+ T cells sorted from blood, collected in a trial of the OX40 agonist ivuxolimab. These receptors originate from an adult with an advanced solid tumor such as melanoma, head and neck, liver or kidney cancer.

The chain uses TRBV18 and TRBJ2-5, with unresolved D. Per germline, CDR1 KGHSH and CDR2 LQKENI. Trimming shortened V by 5 bases and J by 5 bases, and 9 bases separated the two germline ends. The CDR3 runs to 12 residues. CDR3 bases: TGTGCCAGCTCAGGTAGTATCGAGACCCAGTACTTC. It translates to CASSGSIETQYF. The whole variable domain, filled in from reference TRBV18 and TRBJ2-5, reads NAGVMQNPRHLVRRRGQEARLRCSPMKGHSHVYWYRQLPEEGLKFMVYLQKENIIDESGMPKERFSAEFPKEGPSILRIQQVVRGDSAAYFCASSGSIETQYFGPGTRLLVL.

This chain connects TRBV20-1 to TRBJ2-7; D is undetermined. There are 10 residues in the CDR3. The V gene's germline CDR1 is DFQATT and CDR2 SNEGSKA (reference sequence). V was clipped by 1 base and J by 6 bases, with 4 bases between them. The CDR3 DNA sequence: TGCAGTGCTAGAGGCACCGAGCAGTACTTC. Amino acids: CSARGTEQYF.

The V and J genes are TRBV2 and TRBJ2-7, with D possibly matching TRBD1 (6 bases). Trimming left V 4 bases short and J 2 bases short, with 12 bases between. Germline CDR1 SNHLY, CDR2 FYNNEI. There are 14 residues in the CDR3. This chain's CDR3 is CASSVMDSAYEQYF. The CDR3 bases are TGTGCCAGCAGTGTGATGGACAGCGCCTACGAGCAGTACTTC.

This chain joins TRBV28 and TRBJ2-7; 7 nucleotides line up with TRBD1. This CDR3 comprises 14 residues. The ends lost 5 bases at V and 1 base at J; junction bases unmatched: 5. Germline assignment: CDR1 MDHEN and CDR2 SYDVKM. The CDR3 DNA sequence: TGTGCCAGCAGTACCGGGACAGATTCCTACGAGCAGTACTTC. Its translation: CASSTGTDSYEQYF. The entire variable domain, with the rest obtained from reference TRBV28 and TRBJ2-7, is as follows: DVKVTQSSRYLVKRTGEKVFLECVQDMDHENMFWYRQDPGLGLRLIYFSYDVKMKEKGDIPEGYSVSREKKERFSLILESASTNQTSMYLCASSTGTDSYEQYFGPGTRLTVT.

The chain joins TRBV5-1 to TRBJ1-4, with a tentative D call TRBD1 (5 bases). The CDR3 has 14 residues. V gave up 5 bases and J gave up 5 bases, with 13 bases separating them. Germline lookup yields CDR1 SGHRS and CDR2 YFSETQ. The CDR3 nucleotides are TGCGCCAGCAGTAGTCGGGGGGGAAATGAAAAACTGTTTTTT. The encoded protein is CASSSRGGNEKLFF.

The table lists this clone with a few counts. The V and J genes are TRBV2 and TRBJ2-5, with 7 bases identical to TRBD1. The V gene end was trimmed by 5 bases and the J gene end by 1 base; junction bases not matched to a gene: 1. The CDR3 is 13 residues long. The germline V gene encodes CDR1 SNHLY and CDR2 FYNNEI. CDR3 loop: CASSRDSQETQYF. As DNA, the CDR3 is TGTGCCAGCAGTCGGGACAGCCAAGAGACCCAGTACTTC.

The chain joins TRBV28 to TRBJ1-2, with a possible D match to TRBD1 (5 bases). The CDR3 runs to 12 residues. Looked up from germline, CDR1 is MDHEN and CDR2 is SYDVKM. The V end was cut by 6 bases, the J end by 8 bases, with 13 bases between. Here the CDR3 DNA reads TGTGCCAGCAGGCTGGAAACAGGAGGCTACACCTTC. Protein: CASRLETGGYTF.